This T cell receptor beta chain was sequenced for a study of identical twins. The CDR3 is 17 residues long. CDR1 is SEHNR and CDR2 is FQNEAQ in the germline V gene (reference sequence). The J segment lost 6 bases and the V segment lost 3 bases, leaving 8 bases of the junction unmatched. TCRdb re-derived calls from the 5' RACE reads in MiXCR, one entry per CDR3 protein. The sample includes 1,800,000 or so distinct CDR3 sequences, less than 35% of them seen just once. The receptor was isolated from a newborn girl in good health. Material: cord blood. J is TRBJ2-2 and V is TRBV7-9, with TRBD1 matching 12 bases. CDR3 in amino acids: CASSFLPGQGAAGELFF. The CDR3 bases are TGTGCCAGCAGCTTTCTTCCGGGACAGGGGGCCGCCGGGGAGCTGTTTTTT.